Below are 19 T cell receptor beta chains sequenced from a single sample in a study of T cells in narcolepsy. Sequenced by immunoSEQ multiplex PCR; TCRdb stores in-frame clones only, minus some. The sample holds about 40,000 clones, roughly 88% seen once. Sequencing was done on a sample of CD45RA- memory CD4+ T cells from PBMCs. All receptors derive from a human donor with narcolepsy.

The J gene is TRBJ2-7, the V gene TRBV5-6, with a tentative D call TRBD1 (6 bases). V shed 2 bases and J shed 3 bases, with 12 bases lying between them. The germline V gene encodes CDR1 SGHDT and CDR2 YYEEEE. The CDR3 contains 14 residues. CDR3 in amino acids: CASSLTGTYYEQYF. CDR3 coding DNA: TGTGCCAGCAGCTTAACAGGGACCTACTACGAGCAGTACTTC.

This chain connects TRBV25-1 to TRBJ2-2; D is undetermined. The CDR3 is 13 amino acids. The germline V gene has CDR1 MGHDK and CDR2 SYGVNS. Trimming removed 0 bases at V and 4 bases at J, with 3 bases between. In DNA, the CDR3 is TGTGCCAGCAGTGAATATCTCACCGGGGAGCTGTTTTTT. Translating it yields CASSEYLTGELFF.

As DNA, the CDR3 is TGTGCCAGCAGCTTGGGGCTGGATACGCAGTATTTT. Translating gives CASSLGLDTQYF. The chain joins TRBV5-5 to TRBJ2-3; D uncertain. The germline CDR1 and CDR2 sequences are SGHKS and YYEKEE (reference sequence). This CDR3 has 12 amino acids. The V and J ends lost 0 bases and 6 bases respectively, with 5 bases between them.

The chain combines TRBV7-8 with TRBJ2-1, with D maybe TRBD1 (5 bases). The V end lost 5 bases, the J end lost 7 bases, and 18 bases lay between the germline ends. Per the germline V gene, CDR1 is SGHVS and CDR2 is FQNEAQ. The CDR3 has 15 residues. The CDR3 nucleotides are TGTGCCAGCAGCCTCAGGCTCAGGGTCGAAAATGAGCAGTTCTTC. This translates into CASSLRLRVENEQFF.

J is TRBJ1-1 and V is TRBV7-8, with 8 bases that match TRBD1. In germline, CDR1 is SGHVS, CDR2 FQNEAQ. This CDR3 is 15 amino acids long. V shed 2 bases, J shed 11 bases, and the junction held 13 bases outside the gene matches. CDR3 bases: TGTGCCAGCAGCTTATCCGCAGGGGGCGTATCCTTCGCTTTCTTT. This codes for CASSLSAGGVSFAFF.

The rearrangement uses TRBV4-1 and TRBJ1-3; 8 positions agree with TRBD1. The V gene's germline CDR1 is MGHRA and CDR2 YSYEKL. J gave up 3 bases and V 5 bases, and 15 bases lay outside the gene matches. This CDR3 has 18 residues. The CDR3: CASSIGGRGRSYGNTIYF. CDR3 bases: TGCGCCAGCAGCATCGGGGGCAGGGGGCGATCTTATGGAAACACCATATATTTT.

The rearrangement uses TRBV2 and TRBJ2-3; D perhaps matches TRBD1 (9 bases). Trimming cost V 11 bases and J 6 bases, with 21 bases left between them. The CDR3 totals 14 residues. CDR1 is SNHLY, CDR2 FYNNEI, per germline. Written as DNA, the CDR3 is TGTGCCGGCCGGGGGGGACAGGGTTCTGATACGCAGTATTTT. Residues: CAGRGGQGSDTQYF.

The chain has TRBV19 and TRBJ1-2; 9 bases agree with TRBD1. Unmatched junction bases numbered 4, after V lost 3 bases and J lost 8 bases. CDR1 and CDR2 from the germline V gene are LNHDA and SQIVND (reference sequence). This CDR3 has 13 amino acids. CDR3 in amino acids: CASSIRDREGYTF. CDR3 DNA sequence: TGTGCCAGTAGTATTAGGGACAGGGAGGGCTACACCTTC. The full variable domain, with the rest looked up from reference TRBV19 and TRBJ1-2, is DGGITQSPKYLFRKEGQNVTLSCEQNLNHDAMYWYRQDPGQGLRLIYYSQIVNDFQKGDIAEGYSVSREKKESFPLTVTSAQKNPTAFYLCASSIRDREGYTFGSGTRLTVV.

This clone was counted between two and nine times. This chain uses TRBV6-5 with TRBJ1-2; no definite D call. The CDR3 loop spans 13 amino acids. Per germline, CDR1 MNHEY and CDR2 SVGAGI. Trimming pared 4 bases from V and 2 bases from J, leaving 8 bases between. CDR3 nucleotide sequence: TGTGCCAGCAGTTTTGACATAAACTATGGCTACACCTTC. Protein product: CASSFDINYGYTF.

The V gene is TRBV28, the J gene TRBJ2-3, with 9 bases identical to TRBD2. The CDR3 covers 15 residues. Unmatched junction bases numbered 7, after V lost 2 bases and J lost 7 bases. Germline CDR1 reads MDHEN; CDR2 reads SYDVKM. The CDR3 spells CASSLASGGTNTQYF. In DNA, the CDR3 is TGTGCCAGCAGTTTAGCGAGCGGGGGGACGAATACGCAGTATTTT.

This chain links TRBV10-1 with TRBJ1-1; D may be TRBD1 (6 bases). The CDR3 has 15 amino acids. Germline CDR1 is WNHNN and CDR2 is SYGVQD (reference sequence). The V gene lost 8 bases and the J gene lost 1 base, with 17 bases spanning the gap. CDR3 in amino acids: CASPKADRANTEAFF. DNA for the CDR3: TGCGCCAGCCCAAAGGCGGACAGAGCGAACACTGAAGCTTTCTTT.

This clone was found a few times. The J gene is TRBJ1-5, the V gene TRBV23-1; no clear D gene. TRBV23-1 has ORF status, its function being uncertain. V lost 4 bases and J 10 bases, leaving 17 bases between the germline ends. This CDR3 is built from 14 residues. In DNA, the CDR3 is TGCGCCAGCAGTCGATTACAGAAGGCGAGCCCCCAGCATTTT. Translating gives CASSRLQKASPQHF.

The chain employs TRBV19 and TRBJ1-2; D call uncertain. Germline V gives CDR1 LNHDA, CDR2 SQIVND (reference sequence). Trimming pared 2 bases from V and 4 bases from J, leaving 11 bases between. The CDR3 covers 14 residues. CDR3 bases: TGTGCCAGTAGTATATTCGAGTGGACCTATGGCTACACCTTC. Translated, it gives CASSIFEWTYGYTF.

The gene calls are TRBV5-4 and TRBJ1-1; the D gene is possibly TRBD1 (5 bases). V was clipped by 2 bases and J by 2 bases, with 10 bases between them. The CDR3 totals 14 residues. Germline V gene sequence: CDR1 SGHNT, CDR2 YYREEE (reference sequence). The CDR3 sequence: CASSFGGDNTEAFF. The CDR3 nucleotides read TGTGCCAGCAGCTTTGGAGGGGACAACACTGAAGCTTTCTTT. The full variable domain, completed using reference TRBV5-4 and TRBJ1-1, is ETGVTQSPTHLIKTRGQQVTLRCSSQSGHNTVSWYQQALGQGPQFIFQYYREEENGRGNFPPRFSGLQFPNYSSELNVNALELDDSALYLCASSFGGDNTEAFFGQGTRLTVV.

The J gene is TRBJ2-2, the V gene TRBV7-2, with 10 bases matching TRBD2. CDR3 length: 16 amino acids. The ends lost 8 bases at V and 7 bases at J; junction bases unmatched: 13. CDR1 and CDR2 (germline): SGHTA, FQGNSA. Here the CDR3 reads CASGVTTSGWGGELFF. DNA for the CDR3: TGTGCCAGCGGTGTGACGACTAGCGGGTGGGGCGGGGAGCTGTTTTTT.

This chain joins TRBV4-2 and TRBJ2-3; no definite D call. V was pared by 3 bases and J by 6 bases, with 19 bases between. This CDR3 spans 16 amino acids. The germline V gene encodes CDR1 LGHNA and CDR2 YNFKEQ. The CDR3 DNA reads TGTGCCAGCAGCCAGTCCCTTGGTTCGGGTCGGGATACGCAGTATTTT. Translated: CASSQSLGSGRDTQYF.

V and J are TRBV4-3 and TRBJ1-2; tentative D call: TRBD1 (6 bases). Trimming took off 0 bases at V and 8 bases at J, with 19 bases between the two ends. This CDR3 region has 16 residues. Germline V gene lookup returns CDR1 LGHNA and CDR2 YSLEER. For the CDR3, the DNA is TGCGCCAGCAGCCAAGATCCCACCCCACAGGGTGACGGCTACACCTTC. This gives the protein CASSQDPTPQGDGYTF.

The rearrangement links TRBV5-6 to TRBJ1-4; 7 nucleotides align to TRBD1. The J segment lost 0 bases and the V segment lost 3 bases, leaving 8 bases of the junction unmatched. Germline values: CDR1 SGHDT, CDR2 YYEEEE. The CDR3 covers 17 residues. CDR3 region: CASSSTGRGATNEKLFF. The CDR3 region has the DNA TGTGCCAGCAGCTCGACAGGGAGGGGTGCAACTAATGAAAAACTGTTTTTT.

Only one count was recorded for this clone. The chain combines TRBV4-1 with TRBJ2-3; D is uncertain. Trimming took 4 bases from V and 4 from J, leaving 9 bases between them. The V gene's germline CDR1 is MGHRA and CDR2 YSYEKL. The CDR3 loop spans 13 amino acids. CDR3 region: CASSLYGSDTQYF. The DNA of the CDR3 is TGCGCCAGCAGCCTCTACGGGTCAGATACGCAGTATTTT.